Described below is a single TCR beta chain sequence and its context. As yet, its antigen is unknown. The CDR3 contains 15 residues. The V segment lost 6 bases and the J segment 9 bases; nucleotides outside the gene matches: 11. The sample is drawn from a study of breast tumors, draining lymph nodes, adjacent tissues. Whole-study findings and limits: The lymph node origin of tumor T cells was framed as consistent with a hypothesis, not demonstrated. Tumors had less TCR diversity than lymph nodes, more than nontumor tissue. Tumor and nontumor repertoires were significantly more similar in luminal-like than in basal-like breast cancer. Findings are consistent with lymph node origin and intratumoral expansion of most tumor T cells.

Via MiXCR, TCRdb re-called the multiplex PCR reads, giving one row per CDR3 protein. The sample lists approximately 45,000 distinct CDR3 sequences, 23% occurring once. The chain links TRBV12-3 or TRBV12-4 to TRBJ2-4, with 10 bases identical to TRBD1. The receptor comes from a female donor with breast cancer. Some clones in this sample may be carry-over from other donors' samples. The sample consisted of breast tumor tissue. CDR3 region: CASSPGTGASGIQYF. In DNA, the CDR3 is TGTGCCAGCAGCCCTGGGACAGGGGCGAGTGGCATTCAGTACTTC.